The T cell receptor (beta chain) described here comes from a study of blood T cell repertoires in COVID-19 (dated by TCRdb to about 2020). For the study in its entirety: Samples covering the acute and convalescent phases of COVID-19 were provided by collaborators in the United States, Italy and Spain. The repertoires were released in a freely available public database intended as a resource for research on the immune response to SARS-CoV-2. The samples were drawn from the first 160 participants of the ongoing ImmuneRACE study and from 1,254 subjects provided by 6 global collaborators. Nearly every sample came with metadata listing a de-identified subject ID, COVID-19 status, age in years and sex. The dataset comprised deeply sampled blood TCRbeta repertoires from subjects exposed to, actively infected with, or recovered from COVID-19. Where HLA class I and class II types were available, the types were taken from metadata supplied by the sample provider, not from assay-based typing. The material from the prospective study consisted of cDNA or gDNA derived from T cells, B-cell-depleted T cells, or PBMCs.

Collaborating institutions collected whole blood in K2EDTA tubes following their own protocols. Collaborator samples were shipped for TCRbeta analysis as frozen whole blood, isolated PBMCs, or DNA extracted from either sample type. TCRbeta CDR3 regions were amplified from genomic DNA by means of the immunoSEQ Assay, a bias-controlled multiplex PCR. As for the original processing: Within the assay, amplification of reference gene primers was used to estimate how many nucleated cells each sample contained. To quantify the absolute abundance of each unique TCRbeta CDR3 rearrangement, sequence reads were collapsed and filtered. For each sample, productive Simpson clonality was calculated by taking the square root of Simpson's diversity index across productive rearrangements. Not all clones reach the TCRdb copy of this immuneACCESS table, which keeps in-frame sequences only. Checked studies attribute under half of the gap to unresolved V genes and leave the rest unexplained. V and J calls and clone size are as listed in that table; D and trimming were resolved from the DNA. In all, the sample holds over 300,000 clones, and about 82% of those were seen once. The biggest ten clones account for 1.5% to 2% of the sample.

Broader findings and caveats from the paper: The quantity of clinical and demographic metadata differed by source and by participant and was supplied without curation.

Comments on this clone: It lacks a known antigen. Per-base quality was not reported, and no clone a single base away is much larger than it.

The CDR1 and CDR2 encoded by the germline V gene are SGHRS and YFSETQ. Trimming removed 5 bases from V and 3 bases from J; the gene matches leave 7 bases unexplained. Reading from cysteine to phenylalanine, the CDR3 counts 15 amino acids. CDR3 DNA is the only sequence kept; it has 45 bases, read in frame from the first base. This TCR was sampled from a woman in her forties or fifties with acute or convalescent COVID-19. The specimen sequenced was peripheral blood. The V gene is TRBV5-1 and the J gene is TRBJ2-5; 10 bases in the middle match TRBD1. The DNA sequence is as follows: TGCGCCAGCAGATGGACCGGGACAGGGGAAGAGACCCAGTACTTC. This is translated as CASRWTGTGEETQYF.